This TCR beta chain is drawn from a study of T cell responses to AZD1222 COVID-19 vaccine. To note about this clone: The antigen is undetermined.

The germline V gene has CDR1 MDHEN and CDR2 SYDVKM. This CDR3 comprises 15 residues. With 5 bases removed from V and 7 bases from J, the gap between germline ends came to 17 bases. Whole-study findings and limits: The reported proportion of spike-specific TCRs targeting unmutated variant regions was nearly half. White British people made up most donors, females outnumbered males, and clonal diversity was possibly underestimated. Baseline seropositivity occurred in only 5 or 6 AZD1222 recipients.

Sequenced by immunoSEQ multiplex PCR; TCRdb stores in-frame clones only, minus some. The data contain 120,000 to 150,000 clones, about 92% of them singletons. Whether given at about 4 or about 12 weeks, second doses were pooled. This specimen was peripheral blood, taken 28 days after the second AZD1222 dose. The J gene is TRBJ1-4, the V gene TRBV28; a weak D match, TRBD1 (5 bases). The receptor's source is an adult who received the AZD1222 COVID-19 vaccine. CDR3 amino acids: CASSTPGGGTEKLFF. The DNA of the CDR3 is TGTGCCAGCAGTACACCCGGAGGAGGGACTGAAAAACTGTTTTTT.